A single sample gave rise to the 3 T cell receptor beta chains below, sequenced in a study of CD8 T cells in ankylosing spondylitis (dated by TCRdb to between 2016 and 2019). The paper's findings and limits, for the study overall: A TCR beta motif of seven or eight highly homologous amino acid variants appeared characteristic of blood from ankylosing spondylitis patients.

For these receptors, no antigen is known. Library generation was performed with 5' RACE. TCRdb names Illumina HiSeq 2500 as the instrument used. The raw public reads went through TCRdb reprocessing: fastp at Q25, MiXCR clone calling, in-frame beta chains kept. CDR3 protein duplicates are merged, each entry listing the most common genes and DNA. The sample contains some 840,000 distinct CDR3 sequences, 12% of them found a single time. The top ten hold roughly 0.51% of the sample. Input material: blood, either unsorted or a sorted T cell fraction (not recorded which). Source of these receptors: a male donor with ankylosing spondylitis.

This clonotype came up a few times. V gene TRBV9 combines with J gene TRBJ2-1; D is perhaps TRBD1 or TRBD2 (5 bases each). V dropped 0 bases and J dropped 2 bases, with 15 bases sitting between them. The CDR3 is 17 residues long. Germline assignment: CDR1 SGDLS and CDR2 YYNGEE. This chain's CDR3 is CASSVGQGEYAYNEQFF. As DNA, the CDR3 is TGTGCCAGCAGCGTAGGGCAGGGAGAGTACGCCTACAATGAGCAGTTCTTC.

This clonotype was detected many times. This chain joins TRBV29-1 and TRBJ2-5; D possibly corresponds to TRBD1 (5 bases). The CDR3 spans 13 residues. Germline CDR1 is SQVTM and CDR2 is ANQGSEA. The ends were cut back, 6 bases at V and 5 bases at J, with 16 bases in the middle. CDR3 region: CSVCSLHRETQYF. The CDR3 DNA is TGCAGCGTATGTTCACTACACAGGGAGACCCAGTACTTC.

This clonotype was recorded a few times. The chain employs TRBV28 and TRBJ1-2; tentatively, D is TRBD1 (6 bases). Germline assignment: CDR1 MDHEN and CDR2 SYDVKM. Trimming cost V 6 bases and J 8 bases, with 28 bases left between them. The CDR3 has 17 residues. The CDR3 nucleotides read TGTGCCAGCAGAAGCACAACAGGGAGCGAGAGAAGTAGAGGCTACACCTTC. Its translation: CASRSTTGSERSRGYTF.